The 18 T cell receptor beta chains reported below all come from one sample, sequenced in a study of T cell repertoires in cytomegalovirus infection. TCRdb used MiXCR to reprocess the reads, holding one entry per CDR3 protein. The sample holds about 110,000 distinct CDR3 sequences, approximately 28% seen once. Which antigens these TCRs recognize remains unknown. The sequenced sample was CD8+ T cells from cultured PBMCs, obtained from culture after CMV antigen stimulation. The receptors here all came from a human donor in good health (CMV status not recorded). Some clones in this sample may be carry-over from other donors' samples.

This clonotype was found a few times. The chain is built from TRBV5-6 and TRBJ2-1, with D perhaps matching TRBD2 (6 bases). The V end lost 3 bases, the J end lost 4 bases, and 17 bases lay between the germline ends. The CDR3 covers 16 residues. The germline CDR1 and CDR2 sequences are SGHDT and YYEEEE. The CDR3 reads CASSYYVGGTYNEQFF. The DNA for the CDR3 is TGTGCCAGCAGCTATTACGTGGGGGGTACATACAATGAGCAGTTCTTC. The variable domain in full, with the rest retrieved from reference TRBV5-6 and TRBJ2-1, is DAGVTQSPTHLIKTRGQQVTLRCSPKSGHDTVSWYQQALGQGPQFIFQYYEEEERQRGNFPDRFSGHQFPNYSSELNVNALLLGDSALYLCASSYYVGGTYNEQFFGPGTRLTVL.

Concerning this clonotype itself: One end of the junction fails to match germline, which may point to a read error. The genes are TRBV5-3 and TRBJ2-1; D is ambiguous. TRBV5-3 is an open reading frame, and its role is uncertain. There are 12 residues in the CDR3. The CDR3 region has the DNA TGTGCCAGCAGCTTCCCCAGCAATGAGCAGTTCTTC. Encoded protein: CASSFPSNEQFF.

This clonotype appeared a few times. The CDR3 DNA reads TGTGCCATCAGTGGGGACGGGAACACTGAAGCTTTCTTT. It is translated as CAISGDGNTEAFF. The V call is TRBV10-3, the J call TRBJ1-1; D might be TRBD1 (5 bases). The germline V and J ends were trimmed by 4 bases and 1 base, with 7 bases remaining between them. Per germline, CDR1 ENHRY and CDR2 SYGVKD. This CDR3 is built from 13 residues.

This clonotype showed up many times. CDR3 amino acids: CASSGPAGGRHEQYF. In nucleotides, the CDR3 is TGTGCCAGCAGTGGACCGGCGGGGGGGAGGCACGAGCAGTACTTC. The chain carries TRBV12-3 or TRBV12-4 and TRBJ2-7; 9 bases match TRBD2. CDR3 length equals 15 residues. Germline trimming cut 5 bases from V and 5 bases from J; bases unmatched to any gene: 10.

This clonotype was counted a few times. This chain connects TRBV7-9 to TRBJ1-2; D gene ambiguous. The CDR3 is made up of 14 amino acids. Looked up from germline, CDR1 is SEHNR and CDR2 is FQNEAQ (reference sequence). The V and J ends lost 3 bases and 2 bases respectively, with 10 bases between them. CDR3 in DNA: TGTGCCAGCAGCTTGTGGCAGCCAAACTATGGCTACACCTTC. As protein: CASSLWQPNYGYTF.

The V call is TRBV6-5, the J call TRBJ1-1; D possibly corresponds to TRBD1 (5 bases). Germline lookup yields CDR1 MNHEY and CDR2 SVGAGI. CDR3 length: 15 residues. The V end lost 1 base, the J end lost 8 bases, and 17 bases lay between the germline ends. CDR3 loop: CASSYFRIGAAEAFF. DNA of the CDR3: TGTGCCAGCAGTTACTTCCGAATCGGGGCAGCGGAAGCTTTCTTT.

The chain links TRBV4-1 to TRBJ2-1; D call uncertain. This CDR3 is built from 16 residues. CDR1 is MGHRA and CDR2 is YSYEKL in the germline V gene. Trimming pared 1 base from V and 2 bases from J, leaving 12 bases between. The DNA for the CDR3 is TGCGCCAGCAGCCAAGTTCGGGTTTCAGCCTACAATGAGCAGTTCTTC. It encodes CASSQVRVSAYNEQFF.

The chain recombines TRBV4-2 with TRBJ1-5, with D maybe TRBD1 (6 bases). The CDR3 totals 16 residues. Trimming shortened V by 2 bases and J by 4 bases, and 15 bases separated the two germline ends. The germline V gene has CDR1 LGHNA and CDR2 YNFKEQ. The CDR3 is CASSQSEDRLNQPQHF. The CDR3 region has the DNA TGTGCCAGCAGCCAAAGTGAGGACAGATTAAATCAGCCCCAGCATTTT.

In its sample, this clonotype was seen once. The rearrangement joins TRBV5-4 to TRBJ1-1; tentative D call: TRBD1 (6 bases). The CDR3 is made up of 14 amino acids. Trimming shortened V by 1 base and J by 6 bases, and 13 bases separated the two germline ends. Germline CDR1 is SGHNT and CDR2 is YYREEE (reference sequence). CDR3 DNA: TGTGCCAGCAGCTTGATTTCGGGGGCCTCTGAAGCTTTCTTT. It yields the protein CASSLISGASEAFF. The full variable domain, rest sourced from reference TRBV5-4 and TRBJ1-1, is ETGVTQSPTHLIKTRGQQVTLRCSSQSGHNTVSWYQQALGQGPQFIFQYYREEENGRGNFPPRFSGLQFPNYSSELNVNALELDDSALYLCASSLISGASEAFFGQGTRLTVV.

This chain uses TRBV6-5 with TRBJ1-2; no definite D call. The germline gives CDR1 MNHEY, CDR2 SVGAGI. This CDR3 has 13 residues. Trimming left V 1 base short and J 5 bases short, with 8 bases between. CDR3 nucleotides: TGTGCCAGCAGTTACTTCTCGGGATATGGCTACACCTTC. As protein: CASSYFSGYGYTF.

V gene TRBV9 combines with J gene TRBJ1-1; no clear D. The CDR3 loop spans 12 amino acids. Germline V gene sequence: CDR1 SGDLS, CDR2 YYNGEE. V lost 3 bases to trimming and J lost 0 bases, with 3 bases between them. This chain's CDR3 is CASSEVNTEAFF. The CDR3 region has the DNA TGTGCCAGCAGCGAGGTGAACACTGAAGCTTTCTTT.

The chain uses TRBV27 and TRBJ1-4; D is uncertain. This CDR3 contains 12 residues. CDR1 is MNHEY and CDR2 is SMNVEV in the germline V gene (reference sequence). V shed 5 bases and J shed 11 bases, with 12 bases lying between them. CDR3 sequence: CASSGPYPKLFF. CDR3 DNA: TGTGCCAGCAGTGGGCCCTACCCGAAACTGTTTTTT. The entire variable domain, with the rest obtained from reference TRBV27 and TRBJ1-4, is as follows: EAQVTQNPRYLITVTGKKLTVTCSQNMNHEYMSWYRQDPGLGLRQIYYSMNVEVTDKGDVPEGYKVSRKEKRNFPLILESPSPNQTSLYFCASSGPYPKLFFGSGTQLSVL.

The chain carries TRBV2 and TRBJ1-1, with 9 bases that match TRBD1. V lost 7 bases and J lost 5; bases outside the gene matches: 5. The germline V gene has CDR1 SNHLY and CDR2 FYNNEI. This CDR3 is built from 13 residues. The CDR3: CASTGTGSTEAFF. For the CDR3, the DNA is TGTGCCAGCACCGGGACAGGGTCGACTGAAGCTTTCTTT.

This clonotype came up many times. This chain joins TRBV11-2 and TRBJ1-6; no clear D gene. Deletions cut 1 base from V and 8 bases from J, with 18 bases between. This CDR3 spans 17 amino acids. Germline V lookup: CDR1 SGHAT, CDR2 FQNNGV. As DNA, the CDR3 is TGTGCCAGCAGCTTAGCAGGAGGGTTTAATTTAGATTCACCCCTCCACTTT. This sequence encodes CASSLAGGFNLDSPLHF.

This sequence joins TRBV7-2 and TRBJ2-7; no firm D call. The CDR3 spans 13 residues. Germline V gene data show CDR1 as SGHTA and CDR2 as FQGNSA. Trimming took 1 base from V and 7 from J, leaving 11 bases between them. CDR3 sequence (DNA): TGTGCCAGCAGCTTAGTTGCCCATCCGGAGCAGTACTTC. Its protein product is CASSLVAHPEQYF.

This clonotype was seen only a few times. The rearrangement joins TRBV7-9 to TRBJ1-1; D is uncertain. Per germline, CDR1 SEHNR and CDR2 FQNEAQ (reference sequence). V lost 1 base and J 6 bases, leaving 6 bases between the germline ends. The length of the CDR3 is 12 residues. CDR3 in DNA: TGTGCCAGCAGCTTAGGGTTAGCTGAAGCTTTCTTT. Protein: CASSLGLAEAFF.

With respect to this clonotype: A read error is possible here, since a much larger clone lies one base away. V and J are TRBV7-9 and TRBJ2-1, with no clear D. Germline V gives CDR1 SEHNR, CDR2 FQNEAQ (reference sequence). CDR3 length: 14 residues. The CDR3 here is CAGSSRLVYNEQFF. The CDR3 coding sequence is TGTGCCGGCAGCTCTCGCCTAGTTTACAATGAGCAGTTCTTC.

As to this clonotype: One end of the junction is discordant with germline, which a read error may explain. The chain recombines TRBV29-1 with TRBJ1-2; D gene unclear. CDR1 SQVTM and CDR2 ANQGSEA come from the germline V gene. The CDR3 contains 11 residues. CDR3 protein: CSVDGSEGCTF. The DNA for the CDR3 is TGCAGCGTGGACGGGTCTGAGGGCTGCACCTTC.